These 22 T cell receptor beta chains originate from one sample sequenced in a study of T-cell reconstitution after alpha-beta-depleted transplantation in children. Unique molecular identifiers were incorporated into the prepared TCRbeta library. TCRdb reprocessed the PCR reads with MiXCR, giving one entry per CDR3 protein. The sample holds around 700,000 distinct CDR3 sequences, about 12% seen once. This specimen was PBMCs, taken before TCRalphabeta/CD19-depleted stem cell transplant. Receptors were obtained from a girl aged 2 to 9 with congenital amegakaryocytic thrombocytopenia, due to receive a stem cell transplant.

This clonotype was counted between two and nine times. The genes are TRBV29-1 and TRBJ1-2; D not resolved. Germline CDR1 SQVTM, CDR2 ANQGSEA. V lost 7 bases to trimming and J lost 1 base, with 16 bases between them. There are 14 residues in the CDR3. The CDR3 bases are TGCAGCGCTTGGGAGGGAAACTTTAACTATGGCTACACCTTC. This encodes CSAWEGNFNYGYTF.

This clonotype came up many times. The CDR3: CASSPRDRDTSLLAKNIQYF. The DNA of the CDR3 is TGTGCCAGCAGCCCCCGGGACAGGGATACATCTCTTCTAGCCAAAAACATTCAGTACTTC. This sequence joins TRBV11-2 and TRBJ2-4; the match to TRBD1 covers 9 bases. The CDR3 runs 20 residues. The germline V gene encodes CDR1 SGHAT and CDR2 FQNNGV. The V segment lost 5 bases and the J segment 0 bases; nucleotides outside the gene matches: 17.

This clonotype occurred many times. This sequence joins TRBV7-3 and TRBJ2-1; D is perhaps TRBD2 (6 bases). Germline V gene lookup returns CDR1 SGHTA and CDR2 FQGTGA. The CDR3 runs 17 residues. V lost 6 bases and J 0 bases, leaving 18 bases between the germline ends. The CDR3 DNA follows: TGTGCCAGCAGTACCGCCCTTAGCGGAGACTCCTACAATGAGCAGTTCTTC. Its translation: CASSTALSGDSYNEQFF.

The chain carries TRBV3-1 and TRBJ1-6; D remains ambiguous. The V gene's germline CDR1 is LGHDT and CDR2 YNNKEL (reference sequence). This CDR3 has 18 amino acids. Trimming shortened V by 6 bases and J by 4 bases, and 22 bases separated the two germline ends. CDR3 in amino acids: CASSAGLLGMGYNSPLHF. CDR3 in DNA: TGTGCCAGCAGTGCCGGGTTACTGGGGATGGGTTATAATTCACCCCTCCACTTT. The full variable domain, completed using reference TRBV3-1 and TRBJ1-6, is DTAVSQTPKYLVTQMGNDKSIKCEQNLGHDTMYWYKQDSKKFLKIMFSYNNKELIINETVPNRFSPKSPDKAHLNLHINSLELGDSAVYFCASSAGLLGMGYNSPLHFGNGTRLTVT.

The chain's CDR3 is CASSQTPGSGQPQHF. DNA of the CDR3: TGTGCCAGCAGCCAGACCCCGGGGTCGGGTCAGCCCCAGCATTTT. The chain is built from TRBV7-6 and TRBJ1-5; D is uncertain. V lost 5 bases, J lost 6 bases, and 17 bases lay in between. Germline V gene data show CDR1 as SGHVS and CDR2 as FNYEAQ. The length of the CDR3 is 15 residues.

This clonotype was picked up many times. The chain recombines TRBV14 with TRBJ1-1, with 9 nucleotides matching TRBD1. CDR3 size: 14 residues. In germline, CDR1 is SGHDN, CDR2 FVKESK. Unmatched junction bases numbered 4, after V lost 4 bases and J lost 4 bases. CDR3 DNA: TGTGCCAGCAGCCGATGGACAGGGGCCACTGAAGCTTTCTTT. It specifies CASSRWTGATEAFF.

The chain is built from TRBV7-2 and TRBJ1-5; no reliable D call. The CDR3 has 14 amino acids. Looked up from germline, CDR1 is SGHTA and CDR2 is FQGNSA. V lost 2 bases and J 0 bases, leaving 5 bases between the germline ends. CDR3 sequence reads: CASSLQVSNQPQHF. CDR3 sequence (DNA): TGTGCCAGCAGCTTACAGGTTAGCAATCAGCCCCAGCATTTT.

This clonotype occurred many times. The chain joins TRBV5-1 to TRBJ2-5; D remains unclear. This CDR3 comprises 15 residues. In germline, CDR1 is SGHRS, CDR2 YFSETQ. V dropped 2 bases and J dropped 2 bases, with 13 bases sitting between them. The CDR3 reads CASSFSPSRQETQYF. CDR3 in DNA: TGCGCCAGCAGCTTTTCCCCCAGCAGACAAGAGACCCAGTACTTC.

This rearrangement joins TRBV5-5 to TRBJ2-2; 10 positions agree with TRBD2. This CDR3 contains 16 residues. V gave up 4 bases and J gave up 7 bases; unmatched junction bases: 10. CDR1 is SGHKS and CDR2 is YYEKEE in the germline V gene (reference sequence). CDR3 residues: CASSTLGLADLGELFF. As DNA, the CDR3 is TGTGCCAGCAGCACCCTCGGACTAGCGGACCTCGGGGAGCTGTTTTTT.

The rearrangement links TRBV20-1 to TRBJ2-3; D is unresolved. The CDR3 runs to 10 residues. CDR1 is DFQATT and CDR2 is SNEGSKA in the germline V gene (reference sequence). Trimming cost V 1 base and J 7 bases, with 3 bases left between them. The CDR3 sequence: CSARANTQYF. The CDR3 DNA reads as TGCAGTGCTAGAGCTAATACGCAGTATTTT.

This clonotype was recorded at least ten times. DNA for the CDR3: TGTGCCAGCAGTCGCGGGAGCCAAGAGACCCAGTACTTC. It specifies CASSRGSQETQYF. This rearrangement joins TRBV25-1 to TRBJ2-5, with TRBD2 matching over 7 bases. The CDR3 sequence is 13 residues long. With 5 bases clipped from V and 1 base from J, the junction kept 1 base outside the gene matches. Per the germline V gene, CDR1 is MGHDK and CDR2 is SYGVNS.

The chain combines TRBV4-2 with TRBJ2-3; a possible D gene is TRBD2 (6 bases). The CDR3 has 18 residues. V dropped 7 bases and J dropped 0 bases, with 23 bases sitting between them. CDR1 and CDR2 (germline): LGHNA, YNFKEQ. CDR3 loop: CASNRDSISWRSTDTQYF. The CDR3, as DNA: TGTGCCAGCAATCGGGACTCAATATCCTGGAGGAGCACAGATACGCAGTATTTT.

This clonotype was recorded many times. The gene calls are TRBV27 and TRBJ2-7; TRBD1 might be the D (7 bases). This CDR3 has 15 residues. Germline V gene data show CDR1 as MNHEY and CDR2 as SMNVEV (reference sequence). The germline V and J ends were trimmed by 4 bases and 0 bases, with 13 bases remaining between them. The CDR3 spells CASSSLQGGSYEQYF. In DNA form, the CDR3 reads TGTGCCAGCAGTTCCCTCCAGGGGGGCTCCTACGAGCAGTACTTC.

This clonotype was picked up a small number of times. The V and J genes are TRBV29-1 and TRBJ2-5; D is uncertain. The CDR3 is 18 residues long. V was pared by 1 base and J by 1 base, with 22 bases between. Looked up from germline, CDR1 is SQVTM and CDR2 is ANQGSEA. This CDR3 reads CSVEGYAKTQNSQETQYF. CDR3 nucleotides: TGCAGCGTTGAAGGCTATGCGAAGACCCAAAACTCCCAAGAGACCCAGTACTTC.

This clonotype was seen more than once but under ten times. The chain employs TRBV15 and TRBJ2-1; D ambiguous. The length of the CDR3 is 12 residues. V lost 6 bases, J lost 5 bases, and 8 bases lay in between. Germline V lookup: CDR1 LNHNV, CDR2 YYDKDF (reference sequence). DNA for the CDR3: TGTGCCACCAGGACTTGGGACAATGAGCAGTTCTTC. This sequence encodes CATRTWDNEQFF.

This clonotype showed up just a few times. CDR3: CSASRSSGGTQYF. The CDR3 DNA reads TGCAGTGCTAGTAGATCTAGCGGGGGGACCCAGTACTTC. The chain couples TRBV20-1 to TRBJ2-5, with 10 bases fitting TRBD2. CDR3 size: 13 residues. Trimming cost V 3 bases and J 7 bases; bases outside gene matches: 5. Per the germline V gene, CDR1 is DFQATT and CDR2 is SNEGSKA (reference sequence).

This clonotype came up many times. The V call is TRBV9, the J call TRBJ1-1; D gene ambiguous. The V end lost 1 base, the J end lost 2 bases, and 12 bases lay between the germline ends. The germline V gene has CDR1 SGDLS and CDR2 YYNGEE. The CDR3 loop spans 15 amino acids. The CDR3 DNA is TGTGCCAGCAGCGTAATGACTGATGCCAACACTGAAGCTTTCTTT. Its translation is CASSVMTDANTEAFF.

This clonotype was detected ten times or more. This chain joins TRBV10-3 and TRBJ2-3; 8 bases agree with TRBD1. The length of the CDR3 is 15 residues. Germline V gene lookup returns CDR1 ENHRY and CDR2 SYGVKD. V dropped 6 bases and J dropped 2; count of bases not matched to a gene: 7. Here the CDR3 DNA reads TGTGCCATCAGCCTGACAGGGGACCCCACAGATACGCAGTATTTT. Protein sequence: CAISLTGDPTDTQYF.

This clonotype occurred many times. The chain has TRBV10-3 and TRBJ2-3, with 8 bases matching TRBD2. CDR3 length: 17 residues. V gave up 0 bases and J gave up 0 bases; unmatched junction bases: 5. The V gene's germline CDR1 is ENHRY and CDR2 SYGVKD. CDR3 DNA: TGTGCCATCAGTGAGTCGATGGCTAGCGGGAGCACAGATACGCAGTATTTT. This encodes CAISESMASGSTDTQYF.

The V gene is TRBV4-1, the J gene TRBJ1-1; no reliable D call. Germline CDR1 is MGHRA and CDR2 is YSYEKL. Between the trimmed V and J ends, which lost 3 bases and 6 bases, there was a span of 14 bases. CDR3 length: 14 amino acids. The chain's CDR3 is CASSHPLRTAEAFF. In DNA, the CDR3 is TGCGCCAGCAGCCATCCACTAAGGACGGCTGAAGCTTTCTTT.

This clonotype was found many times. The chain uses TRBV20-1 and TRBJ2-7; possible D gene TRBD1, 5 bases. The CDR3 runs to 15 residues. In germline, CDR1 is DFQATT, CDR2 SNEGSKA (reference sequence). Trimming took off 0 bases at V and 4 bases at J, with 16 bases between the two ends. CDR3 residues: CSARDHQGNAYEQYF. For the CDR3, the DNA is TGCAGTGCTAGAGATCACCAGGGTAATGCGTACGAGCAGTACTTC.

The chain couples TRBV14 to TRBJ2-3; D not certain. This CDR3 contains 14 residues. Germline V lookup: CDR1 SGHDN, CDR2 FVKESK. V lost 4 bases, J lost 2 bases, and 10 bases lay in between. CDR3 coding DNA: TGTGCCAGCAGCCGAGCAGGAGCCACAGATACGCAGTATTTT. It translates to CASSRAGATDTQYF.